This T cell receptor (beta chain) comes out of a study of control samples from healthy donors and cancer patients. Losses at the gene ends were 5 bases for V and 14 bases for J; bases not matched to a gene: 14. Germline V gene lookup returns CDR1 LGHDT and CDR2 YNNKEL (reference sequence). This CDR3 is 15 amino acids long. Assay: immunoSEQ multiplex PCR; the TCRdb copy retains only in-frame clones and omits some. Of around 200,000 clones detected, just under 95% appear once; the ten largest clones hold over 1.1%. The specimen sequenced was blood. The chain uses TRBV3-1 (or the pseudogene TRBV3-2) and TRBJ2-3; 12 bases map to TRBD2. This clonotype was obtained from a young man in good health. The CDR3 here is CASSSPGLAGRPPYF. DNA of the CDR3: TGTGCCAGCAGCTCCCCGGGACTAGCGGGCCGACCGCCGTATTTT.